This TCR beta chain was sequenced during a study of blood T cells in healthy people across ages. Study-wide findings and caveats: A strong correlation was seen between TCR beta diversity and naive T cell percentage.

V lost 6 bases and J lost 3; bases outside the gene matches: 9. There are 14 residues in the CDR3. Germline CDR1 DFQATT, CDR2 SNEGSKA (reference sequence). Combining a sample-barcoded 5' primer with a J-beta primer mix, a second PCR ran for roughly 7 to 11 cycles. Each CDR3 protein gets one entry after TCRdb re-called the 5' RACE reads with MiXCR. The sample comprises some 750,000 distinct CDR3 sequences, 20% to 25% of which are singletons, and 22% rests with the top ten. This clonotype came up a few times. The antigen remains undetermined. This receptor was identified in a man between 65 and 79 years old in good health. The chain couples TRBV20-1 to TRBJ2-7; 9 bases fit TRBD1. The source material was blood. CDR3 in amino acids: CSAGGGTGIYEQYF. DNA of the CDR3: TGCAGTGCCGGCGGAGGGACAGGGATCTACGAGCAGTACTTC.